The 18 T cell receptor beta chains below all came from one sample that was sequenced in a study of blood T cell repertoires in COVID-19. Profiled with immunoSEQ multiplex PCR; TCRdb holds only in-frame clones, not every one. The profile shows about 250,000 clones, roughly 80% of them singletons. Sequenced: peripheral blood. These receptors were taken from a woman of 80 years or more with acute or convalescent COVID-19.

The CDR3 coding sequence is TGCAGCGTTGAATTACAGGAAAAAGGTGGCTACACCTTC. Translated, it gives CSVELQEKGGYTF. This chain links TRBV29-1 with TRBJ1-2, with D perhaps matching TRBD1 (5 bases). This CDR3 spans 13 amino acids. With 2 bases removed from V and 7 bases from J, the gap between germline ends came to 14 bases. Germline values: CDR1 SQVTM, CDR2 ANQGSEA.

V usage is TRBV10-3 and J usage is TRBJ1-5; TRBD1 matches 7 bases. CDR1 and CDR2 from the germline V gene are ENHRY and SYGVKD. There are 14 residues in the CDR3. The ends lost 8 bases at V and 2 bases at J; junction bases unmatched: 6. The CDR3 sequence is CAIGPTGGNQPQHF. CDR3 nucleotides: TGTGCCATCGGGCCCACAGGGGGCAATCAGCCCCAGCATTTT.

The chain uses TRBV5-4 and TRBJ2-3; 7 bases fit TRBD1. The V segment lost 1 base and the J segment 5 bases; nucleotides outside the gene matches: 10. The CDR3 consists of 16 residues. CDR1 SGHNT and CDR2 YYREEE come from the germline V gene (reference sequence). The CDR3 sequence: CASSLQGERLGDTQYF. The CDR3 nucleotides read TGTGCCAGCAGCTTGCAGGGGGAGCGACTGGGAGATACGCAGTATTTT.

The chain combines TRBV21-1 with TRBJ2-7; TRBD1, the D gene given by the table, was not confirmed from the DNA. TRBV21-1 is tagged as a pseudogene. The CDR3 runs to 14 residues. The CDR3: CASTLEDRHYEQYF. The CDR3 nucleotides read TGTGCCAGCACCCTTGAGGACAGGCACTACGAGCAGTACTTC.

The rearrangement links TRBV27 to TRBJ2-2, with TRBD2 as a possible D gene (6 bases). Looked up from germline, CDR1 is MNHEY and CDR2 is SMNVEV (reference sequence). V was pared by 5 bases and J by 11 bases, with 15 bases between. CDR3 length: 13 amino acids. The CDR3: CASSPWGGGELFF. The CDR3 region has the DNA TGTGCCAGCAGTCCCTGGGGAGGCGGAGAGCTGTTTTTT.

The rearrangement joins TRBV30 to TRBJ2-1; D is possibly TRBD2 (5 bases). Germline loops: CDR1 GTSNPN, CDR2 SVGIG (reference sequence). The CDR3 is 16 residues long. The V and J ends lost 3 bases and 5 bases respectively, with 20 bases between them. Here the CDR3 DNA reads TGTGCCTGGAGGGACTTGACCAATTACGGGAACAATGAGCAGTTCTTC. Translated, it gives CAWRDLTNYGNNEQFF.

The table lists this clone with a few counts. The chain combines TRBV5-6 with TRBJ1-2; 8 nucleotides line up with TRBD1. Trimming removed 4 bases from V and 9 bases from J; junction bases left unmatched: 14. CDR1 and CDR2 (germline): SGHDT, YYEEEE. This CDR3 spans 15 amino acids. CDR3 residues: CASSHTSGQGESYTF. DNA of the CDR3: TGTGCCAGCAGCCATACTTCCGGACAGGGAGAAAGCTACACCTTC.

This chain links TRBV27 with TRBJ2-1, with D perhaps matching TRBD2 (5 bases). There are 14 residues in the CDR3. Germline lookup yields CDR1 MNHEY and CDR2 SMNVEV (reference sequence). Trimming took 3 bases from V and 9 from J, leaving 15 bases between them. The CDR3 sequence is CASSFDGLTVEQFF. The CDR3 DNA reads TGTGCCAGCAGTTTTGACGGACTCACGGTTGAGCAGTTCTTC.

For the CDR3, the DNA is TGTGCCAGCAGCCAAAAATCCGTCTCCGCGGGTCCCCAAGAGACCCAGTACTTC. This sequence encodes CASSQKSVSAGPQETQYF. The rearrangement links TRBV3-1 (or the pseudogene TRBV3-2) to TRBJ2-5; D perhaps matches TRBD2 (5 bases). The CDR3 covers 18 residues. Trimming stripped 2 bases from V and 1 base from J, with 20 bases between. Per germline, CDR1 LGHDT and CDR2 YNNKEL (reference sequence).

The rearrangement joins TRBV11-2 to TRBJ1-1; 10 bases map to TRBD1. Germline V gene sequence: CDR1 SGHAT, CDR2 FQNNGV. The CDR3 loop spans 14 amino acids. The V segment lost 2 bases and the J segment 6 bases; nucleotides outside the gene matches: 3. In DNA, the CDR3 is TGTGCCAGCAGCTTACGGGGACAGGGGTCTGAAGCTTTCTTT. It translates to CASSLRGQGSEAFF.

The J gene is TRBJ2-7, the V gene TRBV7-9; TRBD1 matches 8 bases. J gave up 1 base and V 5 bases, and 10 bases lay outside the gene matches. This CDR3 spans 16 amino acids. Per the germline V gene, CDR1 is SEHNR and CDR2 is FQNEAQ (reference sequence). The CDR3 coding sequence is TGTGCCAGCAGCACTCGATACACAGGGGGATCCTACGAGCAGTACTTC. The encoded protein is CASSTRYTGGSYEQYF.

The V call is TRBV6-5, the J call TRBJ1-4; D gene uncertain. Trimming took 6 bases from V and 5 from J, leaving 7 bases between them. The CDR3 has 12 amino acids. The V gene's germline CDR1 is MNHEY and CDR2 SVGAGI. The CDR3, as DNA: TGTGCCAGCAGGGGCAAAAATGAAAAACTGTTTTTT. This translates into CASRGKNEKLFF.

On this clone itself: The sample holds other DNA sequences that translate to the same CDR3. The chain links TRBV5-1 to TRBJ2-5, with 8 bases identical to TRBD1. Germline CDR1 is SGHRS and CDR2 is YFSETQ. The V and J ends lost 2 bases and 4 bases, in that order; junction bases with no gene match: 4. CDR3 size: 14 residues. The CDR3 DNA reads TGCGCCAGCAGCTTAGACAGGGGAGGAGAGACCCAGTACTTC. The encoded protein is CASSLDRGGETQYF.

V and J are TRBV7-2 and TRBJ2-3; 7 positions agree with TRBD2. V lost 3 bases, J lost 3 bases, and 15 bases stayed unmatched. The CDR3 is 18 residues long. Germline CDR1 reads SGHTA; CDR2 reads FQGNSA. CDR3 coding DNA: TGTGCCAGCAGCTTCGGGGGATTACGCGGGAGAGTTACAGATACGCAGTATTTT. It translates to CASSFGGLRGRVTDTQYF.

This sequence joins TRBV5-4 and TRBJ1-5; D unresolved. CDR3 size: 13 residues. V was trimmed by 0 bases and J by 8 bases, leaving 9 bases between them. The germline gives CDR1 SGHNT, CDR2 YYREEE (reference sequence). The CDR3 region is CASSLGGEEPQHF. The CDR3 DNA reads TGTGCCAGCAGCTTGGGTGGTGAGGAGCCCCAGCATTTT.

The V and J genes are TRBV5-4 and TRBJ2-7; maybe TRBD1 (5 bases). Per the germline V gene, CDR1 is SGHNT and CDR2 is YYREEE (reference sequence). CDR3 length: 15 amino acids. V lost 2 bases to trimming and J lost 3 bases, with 15 bases between them. The chain's CDR3 is CASSFGREADYEQYF. The CDR3 bases are TGTGCCAGCAGCTTCGGCAGGGAAGCTGACTACGAGCAGTACTTC.

CDR3: CASSSQGSSGEAFF. CDR3 nucleotides: TGTGCCAGCAGCTCACAGGGTAGCAGTGGCGAAGCTTTCTTT. V usage is TRBV7-2 and J usage is TRBJ1-1, with D tentatively TRBD1 (6 bases). V lost 4 bases and J 8 bases, leaving 17 bases between the germline ends. The CDR3 consists of 14 residues. Germline values: CDR1 SGHTA, CDR2 FQGNSA.

The chain combines TRBV6-5 with TRBJ1-2, with D hard to call. Germline CDR1 MNHEY, CDR2 SVGAGI. The V end was cut by 8 bases, the J end by 5 bases, with 12 bases between. The CDR3 is 12 amino acids. The chain's CDR3 is CASRLAEYGYTF. DNA of the CDR3: TGTGCCAGCCGATTAGCAGAGTATGGCTACACCTTC.